A single sample gave rise to the 20 T cell receptor beta chains below, sequenced in a study of cytomegalovirus exposure and HLA in healthy donors. 60 Vbeta and 13 Jbeta primers were used in PCR. Profiled with immunoSEQ multiplex PCR; TCRdb holds only in-frame clones, not every one. The data show 150,000 to 200,000 clones, around 81% seen once. Sample: PBMCs. The receptors stem from a man younger than 35 in good health and CMV-seronegative.

This clone was picked up one time. The CDR3 sequence: CASSATGTGTQYF. CDR3 nucleotides: TGTGCCAGCAGCGCGACAGGGACGGGGACCCAGTACTTC. The chain joins TRBV9 to TRBJ2-5, with TRBD1 matching 7 bases. The CDR3 covers 13 residues. V was pared by 3 bases and J by 7 bases, with 6 bases of the junction left unmatched. Per the germline V gene, CDR1 is SGDLS and CDR2 is YYNGEE.

This rearrangement joins TRBV7-8 to TRBJ2-3; D unclear. From germline, CDR1 is SGHVS and CDR2 FQNEAQ. The germline V and J ends were trimmed by 0 bases and 5 bases, with 9 bases remaining between them. The CDR3 is 14 amino acids. CDR3 sequence (DNA): TGTGCCAGCAGCTTAGCGGTAACGGGAGATACGCAGTATTTT. Its translation: CASSLAVTGDTQYF.

The chain joins TRBV5-1 to TRBJ2-3, with 7 bases identical to TRBD1. V dropped 0 bases and J dropped 4; count of bases not matched to a gene: 2. The CDR3 length is 14 residues. Germline V gene lookup returns CDR1 SGHRS and CDR2 YFSETQ. The CDR3 nucleotides read TGCGCCAGCAGCTTGGCTCAGGGGGCAGATACGCAGTATTTT. Amino acids: CASSLAQGADTQYF.

This sequence joins TRBV30 and TRBJ2-6; 9 bases match TRBD1. This CDR3 comprises 17 residues. V was pared by 4 bases and J by 4 bases, with 11 bases of the junction left unmatched. Germline loops: CDR1 GTSNPN, CDR2 SVGIG (reference sequence). This chain's CDR3 is CAWMGGQGLSGANVLTF. The CDR3 nucleotides are TGTGCCTGGATGGGGGGACAGGGACTCTCCGGGGCCAACGTCCTGACTTTC.

The chain combines TRBV6-6 with TRBJ2-3; TRBD2 matches 7 bases. There are 15 residues in the CDR3. V trimming: 2 bases; J trimming: 5 bases; junction bases outside the gene matches: 7. Germline V gene data show CDR1 as MNHNY and CDR2 as SVGAGI (reference sequence). The CDR3 protein is CASSYSGALGDTQYF. CDR3 bases: TGTGCCAGCAGTTACAGCGGGGCGCTCGGAGATACGCAGTATTTT.

This rearrangement joins TRBV19 to TRBJ2-7, with 8 positions matching TRBD1. The V gene end was trimmed by 8 bases and the J gene end by 7 bases; junction bases not matched to a gene: 7. CDR1 and CDR2 from the germline V gene are LNHDA and SQIVND (reference sequence). The CDR3 has 12 amino acids. CDR3 in amino acids: CASDPGTGEQYF. The CDR3 coding sequence is TGTGCCAGTGACCCGGGGACAGGAGAGCAGTACTTC.

This clone has just a few counts. The chain links TRBV30 to TRBJ2-2; D may be TRBD2 (6 bases). The CDR3 runs to 13 residues. Trimming cost V 4 bases and J 5 bases, with 11 bases left between them. Per germline, CDR1 GTSNPN and CDR2 SVGIG (reference sequence). The CDR3: CAWNRGYTGELFF. The CDR3 DNA reads as TGTGCCTGGAATCGGGGGTATACCGGGGAGCTGTTTTTT. Using reference TRBV30 and TRBJ2-2 for the parts outside the CDR3, the full variable domain is SQTIHQWPATLVQPVGSPLSLECTVEGTSNPNLYWYRQAAGRGLQLLFYSVGIGQISSEVPQNLSASRPQDRQFILSSKKLLLSDSGFYLCAWNRGYTGELFFGEGSRLTVL.

This clone turned up a few times. V and J are TRBV5-1 and TRBJ2-3; D unclear. CDR1 is SGHRS, CDR2 YFSETQ, per germline. V was cut by 4 bases and J by 1 base, with 7 bases left in between. The CDR3 length is 13 residues. CDR3 residues: CASSVRGTDTQYF. The CDR3 DNA follows: TGCGCCAGCAGCGTACGAGGCACAGATACGCAGTATTTT.

The chain employs TRBV28 and TRBJ2-3, with D possibly matching TRBD2 (5 bases). The V gene's germline CDR1 is MDHEN and CDR2 SYDVKM. The ends were cut back, 2 bases at V and 5 bases at J, with 14 bases in the middle. The CDR3 totals 15 residues. CDR3 nucleotide sequence: TGTGCCAGCAGTTTACGGCGGGCCGGGGTAGATACGCAGTATTTT. Encoded protein: CASSLRRAGVDTQYF.

The J gene is TRBJ1-2, the V gene TRBV2, with a tentative D call TRBD1 (6 bases). V was shortened by 7 bases and J by 5 bases, with 14 bases between the two germline ends. Germline values: CDR1 SNHLY, CDR2 FYNNEI. This CDR3 contains 13 residues. The CDR3 DNA is TGTGCCAGCACCACAGGGAAAGCTTATGGCTACACCTTC. It specifies CASTTGKAYGYTF. The full variable domain, in which reference TRBV2 and TRBJ1-2 provide the parts outside the CDR3, is EPEVTQTPSHQVTQMGQEVILRCVPISNHLYFYWYRQILGQKVEFLVSFYNNEISEKSEIFDDQFSVERPDGSNFTLKIRSTKLEDSAMYFCASTTGKAYGYTFGSGTRLTVV.

V usage is TRBV29-1 and J usage is TRBJ2-1; TRBD2 aligns across 8 bases. This CDR3 has 15 residues. After removal of 3 bases from V and 8 bases from J, the junction contained 12 bases not matched to a gene. Germline V gives CDR1 SQVTM, CDR2 ANQGSEA. CDR3 in DNA: TGCAGCGTTGATGAGAGCGGGGGCCCCAAGGATGAGCAGTTCTTC. As protein: CSVDESGGPKDEQFF.

The chain combines TRBV14 with TRBJ2-1; no definite D call. CDR3 length equals 17 residues. Trimming stripped 0 bases from V and 0 bases from J, with 12 bases between. Germline CDR1 SGHDN, CDR2 FVKESK. CDR3 nucleotides: TGTGCCAGCAGCCAAGATAGCCGGAGAAGCTCCTACAATGAGCAGTTCTTC. Encoded protein: CASSQDSRRSSYNEQFF.

The rearrangement links TRBV14 to TRBJ2-5; tentatively, D is TRBD1 (6 bases). The CDR3 runs 14 residues. Germline CDR1 SGHDN, CDR2 FVKESK. Trimming pared 5 bases from V and 4 bases from J, leaving 14 bases between. Here the CDR3 DNA reads TGTGCCAGCAGCAAACAGGGAAGGTTAGAGACCCAGTACTTC. The encoded protein is CASSKQGRLETQYF.

The chain joins TRBV18 to TRBJ1-1, with 8 bases fitting TRBD1. CDR1 and CDR2 from the germline V gene are KGHSH and LQKENI. This CDR3 has 14 amino acids. V gave up 2 bases and J gave up 4 bases; unmatched junction bases: 3. The CDR3 spells CASSPRQGSTEAFF. Here the CDR3 DNA reads TGTGCCAGCTCACCAAGACAGGGGAGCACTGAAGCTTTCTTT.

This chain links TRBV5-4 with TRBJ2-1; possibly TRBD1 for D (6 bases). Trimming took 0 bases from V and 6 from J, leaving 10 bases between them. CDR1 SGHNT and CDR2 YYREEE come from the germline V gene (reference sequence). The CDR3 is 14 residues long. DNA of the CDR3: TGTGCCAGCAGCTTGGACAGGGTTCCCAATGAGCAGTTCTTC. Its translation is CASSLDRVPNEQFF. The entire variable domain, with the rest obtained from reference TRBV5-4 and TRBJ2-1, is as follows: ETGVTQSPTHLIKTRGQQVTLRCSSQSGHNTVSWYQQALGQGPQFIFQYYREEENGRGNFPPRFSGLQFPNYSSELNVNALELDDSALYLCASSLDRVPNEQFFGPGTRLTVL.

This chain uses TRBV9 with TRBJ1-2, with D perhaps TRBD1 (6 bases). CDR3 length equals 14 residues. Germline-derived CDR1 and CDR2 are SGDLS and YYNGEE. With 2 bases removed from V and 3 bases from J, the gap between germline ends came to 11 bases. The chain's CDR3 is CASSVGGSDYGYTF. The CDR3 DNA reads as TGTGCCAGCAGCGTTGGGGGCTCGGACTATGGCTACACCTTC.

This rearrangement joins TRBV7-6 to TRBJ2-1; 8 bases align to TRBD1. Germline V gives CDR1 SGHVS, CDR2 FNYEAQ. The ends lost 1 base at V and 7 bases at J; junction bases unmatched: 3. The length of the CDR3 is 14 residues. CDR3 amino acids: CASSLGDRGNEQFF. In nucleotides, the CDR3 is TGTGCCAGCAGCTTAGGCGACAGGGGTAATGAGCAGTTCTTC.

This chain links TRBV7-9 with TRBJ2-5; possible D gene TRBD1, 5 bases. The CDR3 totals 14 residues. Looked up from germline, CDR1 is SEHNR and CDR2 is FQNEAQ (reference sequence). Trimming took 1 base from V and 9 from J, leaving 15 bases between them. CDR3: CASSLVAGPGAQYF. DNA for the CDR3: TGTGCCAGCAGCTTAGTCGCAGGGCCAGGCGCCCAGTACTTC.

The rearrangement links TRBV28 to TRBJ2-7, with 8 bases fitting TRBD2. CDR1 is MDHEN, CDR2 SYDVKM, per germline. The CDR3 covers 11 residues. CDR3 loop: CGTSSIYEQYF. In DNA, the CDR3 is TGTGGGACTAGCAGCATCTACGAGCAGTACTTC.

The rearrangement links TRBV27 to TRBJ2-7, with TRBD1 matching over 9 bases. J lost 4 bases, V lost 7 bases, and 8 bases had no gene match. The CDR3 consists of 14 residues. Germline V CDR1 and CDR2: MNHEY, SMNVEV (reference sequence). The CDR3 nucleotides are TGTGCCAGCAATACCGGGACAGGGCCGTACGAGCAGTACTTC. Residues: CASNTGTGPYEQYF.